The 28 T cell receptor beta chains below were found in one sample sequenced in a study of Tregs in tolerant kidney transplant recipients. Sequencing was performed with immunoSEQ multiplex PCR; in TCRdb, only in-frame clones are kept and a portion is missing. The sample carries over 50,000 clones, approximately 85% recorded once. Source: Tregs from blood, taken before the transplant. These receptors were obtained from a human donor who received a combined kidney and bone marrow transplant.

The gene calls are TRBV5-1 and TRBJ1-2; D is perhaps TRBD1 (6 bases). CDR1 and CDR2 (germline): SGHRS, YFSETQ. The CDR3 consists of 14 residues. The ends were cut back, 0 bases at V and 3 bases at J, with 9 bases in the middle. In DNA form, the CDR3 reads TGCGCCAGCAGCTTGGGGACAGAGTACTATGGCTACACCTTC. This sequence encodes CASSLGTEYYGYTF.

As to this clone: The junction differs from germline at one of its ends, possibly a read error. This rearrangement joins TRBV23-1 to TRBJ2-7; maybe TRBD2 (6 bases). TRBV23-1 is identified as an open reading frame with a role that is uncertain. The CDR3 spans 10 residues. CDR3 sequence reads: CASSQSEGCF. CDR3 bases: TGCGCCAGCAGTCAATCGGAGGGGTGCTTC.

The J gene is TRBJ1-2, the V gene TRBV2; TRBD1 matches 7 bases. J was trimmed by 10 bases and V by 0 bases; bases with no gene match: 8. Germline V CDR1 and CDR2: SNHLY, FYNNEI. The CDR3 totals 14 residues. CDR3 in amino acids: CASSEARTGGVYTF. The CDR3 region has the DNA TGTGCCAGCAGTGAAGCAAGGACAGGAGGCGTCTACACCTTC.

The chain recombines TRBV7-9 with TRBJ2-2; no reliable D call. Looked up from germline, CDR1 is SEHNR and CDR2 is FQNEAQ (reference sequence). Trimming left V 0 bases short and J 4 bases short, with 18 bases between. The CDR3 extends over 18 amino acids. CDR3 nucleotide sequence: TGTGCCAGCAGCTTAGCGTACGCTGGCCTGGATCCCACCGGGGAGCTGTTTTTT. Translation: CASSLAYAGLDPTGELFF.

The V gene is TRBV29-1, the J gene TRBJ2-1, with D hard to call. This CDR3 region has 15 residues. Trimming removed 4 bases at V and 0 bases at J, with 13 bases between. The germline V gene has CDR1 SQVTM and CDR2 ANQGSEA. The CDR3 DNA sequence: TGCAGCGTTGCGGTGTCGGCGAGCTCCTACAATGAGCAGTTCTTC. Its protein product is CSVAVSASSYNEQFF.

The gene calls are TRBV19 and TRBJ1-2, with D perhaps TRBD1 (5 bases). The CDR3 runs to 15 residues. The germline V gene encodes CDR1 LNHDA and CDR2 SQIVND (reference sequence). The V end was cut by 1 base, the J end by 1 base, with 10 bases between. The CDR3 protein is CASSIGQTVNYGYTF. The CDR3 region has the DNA TGTGCCAGTAGTATAGGTCAGACAGTTAACTATGGCTACACCTTC.

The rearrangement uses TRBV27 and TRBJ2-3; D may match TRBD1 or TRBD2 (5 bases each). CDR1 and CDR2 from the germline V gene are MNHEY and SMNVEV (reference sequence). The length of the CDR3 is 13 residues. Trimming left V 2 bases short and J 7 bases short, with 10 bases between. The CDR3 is CASSLQGANTQYF. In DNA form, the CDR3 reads TGTGCCAGCAGTTTACAGGGAGCAAATACGCAGTATTTT.

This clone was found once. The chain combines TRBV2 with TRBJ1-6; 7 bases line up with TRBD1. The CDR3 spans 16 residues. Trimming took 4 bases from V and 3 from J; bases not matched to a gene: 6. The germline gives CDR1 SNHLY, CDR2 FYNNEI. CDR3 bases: TGTGCCAGCAGTGCAGGGGGATCCAGCTATAATTCACCCCTCCACTTT. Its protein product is CASSAGGSSYNSPLHF.

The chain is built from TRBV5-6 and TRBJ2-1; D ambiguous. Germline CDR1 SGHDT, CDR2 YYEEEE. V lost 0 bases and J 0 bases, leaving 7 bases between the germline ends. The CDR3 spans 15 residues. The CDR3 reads CASSLGPGSYNEQFF. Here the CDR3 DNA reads TGTGCCAGCAGCTTGGGGCCAGGCTCCTACAATGAGCAGTTCTTC.

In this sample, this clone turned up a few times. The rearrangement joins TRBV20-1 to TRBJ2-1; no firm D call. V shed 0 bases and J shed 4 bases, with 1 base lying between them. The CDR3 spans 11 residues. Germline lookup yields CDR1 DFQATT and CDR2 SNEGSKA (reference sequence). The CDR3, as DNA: TGCAGTGCTAGAGAGTACAATGAGCAGTTCTTC. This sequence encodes CSAREYNEQFF.

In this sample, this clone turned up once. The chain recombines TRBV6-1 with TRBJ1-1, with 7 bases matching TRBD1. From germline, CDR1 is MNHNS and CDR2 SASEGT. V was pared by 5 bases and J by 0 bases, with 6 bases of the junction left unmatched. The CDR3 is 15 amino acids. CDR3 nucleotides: TGTGCCAGCAGTCCCCGGACAGGAATGAACACTGAAGCTTTCTTT. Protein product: CASSPRTGMNTEAFF.

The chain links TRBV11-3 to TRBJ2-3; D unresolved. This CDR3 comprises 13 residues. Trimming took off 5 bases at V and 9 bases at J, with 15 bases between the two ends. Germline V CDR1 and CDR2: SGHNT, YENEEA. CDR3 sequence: CASSPEPGRTQYF. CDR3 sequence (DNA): TGTGCCAGCAGCCCCGAGCCGGGTCGAACGCAGTATTTT.

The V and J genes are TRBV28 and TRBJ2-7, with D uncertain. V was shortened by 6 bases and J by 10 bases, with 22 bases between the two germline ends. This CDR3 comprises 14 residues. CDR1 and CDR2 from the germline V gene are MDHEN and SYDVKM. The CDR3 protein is CASSPRAPHSGQYF. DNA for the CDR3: TGTGCCAGCAGCCCTCGCGCGCCTCACTCTGGACAGTACTTC.

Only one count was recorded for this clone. As DNA, the CDR3 is TGTGCCAGCAGTGGAAAGACAGGGTGGGGGGAGCGCAATCAGCCCCAGCATTTT. It codes for CASSGKTGWGERNQPQHF. V gene TRBV6-1 combines with J gene TRBJ1-5; 7 positions agree with TRBD1. Germline V gene sequence: CDR1 MNHNS, CDR2 SASEGT. Unmatched junction bases numbered 14, after V lost 4 bases and J lost 2 bases. CDR3 length: 18 amino acids.

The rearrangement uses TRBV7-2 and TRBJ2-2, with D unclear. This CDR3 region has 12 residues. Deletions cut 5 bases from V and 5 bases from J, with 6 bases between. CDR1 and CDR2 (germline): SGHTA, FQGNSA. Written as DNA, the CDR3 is TGTGCCAGCAGCCCAAAGACCGGGGAGCTGTTTTTT. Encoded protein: CASSPKTGELFF.

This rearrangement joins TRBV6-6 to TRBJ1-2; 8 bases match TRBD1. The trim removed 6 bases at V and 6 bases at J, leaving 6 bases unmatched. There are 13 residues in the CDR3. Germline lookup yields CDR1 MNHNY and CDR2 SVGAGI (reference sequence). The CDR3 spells CASSTRTGNGYTF. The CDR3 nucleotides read TGTGCCAGCAGCACCCGGACAGGGAATGGCTACACCTTC.

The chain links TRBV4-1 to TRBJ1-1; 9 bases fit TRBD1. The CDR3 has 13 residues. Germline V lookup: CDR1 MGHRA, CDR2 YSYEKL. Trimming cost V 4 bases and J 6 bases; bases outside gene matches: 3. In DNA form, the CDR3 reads TGCGCCAGCAGCCGAGACAGGGGGTCTGAAGCTTTCTTT. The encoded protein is CASSRDRGSEAFF.

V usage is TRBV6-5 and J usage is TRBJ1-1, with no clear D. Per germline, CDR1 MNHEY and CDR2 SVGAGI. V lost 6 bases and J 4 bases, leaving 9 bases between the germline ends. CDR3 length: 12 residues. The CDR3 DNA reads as TGTGCCAGCAGAGAGAGAGGCACTGAAGCTTTCTTT. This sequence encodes CASRERGTEAFF.

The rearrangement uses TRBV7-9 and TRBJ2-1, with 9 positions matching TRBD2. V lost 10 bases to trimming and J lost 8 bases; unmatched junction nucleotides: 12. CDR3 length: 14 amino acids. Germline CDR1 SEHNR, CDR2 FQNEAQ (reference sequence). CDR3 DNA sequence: TGTGCCACCGCCTTCGGGACTAGCTTCGATGAGCAGTTCTTC. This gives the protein CATAFGTSFDEQFF.

The CDR3 protein is CSVPPGQGNYGYTF. The CDR3 bases are TGCAGCGTTCCCCCGGGACAGGGAAACTATGGCTACACCTTC. This chain uses TRBV29-1 with TRBJ1-2; 9 nucleotides line up with TRBD1. The CDR3 is 14 residues long. Trimming removed 5 bases from V and 2 bases from J; junction bases left unmatched: 6. Looked up from germline, CDR1 is SQVTM and CDR2 is ANQGSEA.

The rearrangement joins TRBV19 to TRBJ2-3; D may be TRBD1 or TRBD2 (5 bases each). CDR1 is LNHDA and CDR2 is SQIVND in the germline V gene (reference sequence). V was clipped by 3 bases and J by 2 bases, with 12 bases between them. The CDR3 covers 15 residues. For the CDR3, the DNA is TGTGCCAGTAGTATTTCGGGGCAACACACAGATACGCAGTATTTT. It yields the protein CASSISGQHTDTQYF.

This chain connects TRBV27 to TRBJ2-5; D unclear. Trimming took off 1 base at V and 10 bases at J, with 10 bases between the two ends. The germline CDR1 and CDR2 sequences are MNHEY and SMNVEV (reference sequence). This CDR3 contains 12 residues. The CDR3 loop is CASSLWGGDQYF. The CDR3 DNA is TGTGCCAGCAGTTTATGGGGTGGAGACCAGTACTTC.

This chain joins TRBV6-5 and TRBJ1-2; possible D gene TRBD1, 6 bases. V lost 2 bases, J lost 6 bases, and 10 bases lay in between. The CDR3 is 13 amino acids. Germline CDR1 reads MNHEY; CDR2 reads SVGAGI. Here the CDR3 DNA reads TGTGCCAGCAGTTACAGGGGGGTTGATGGCTACACCTTC. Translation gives CASSYRGVDGYTF.

The CDR3 nucleotides read TGTGCCAGCAGCTTGGATGGGGGTTGGCTAGCGGGAGCCGAGCAGTACTTC. Translation: CASSLDGGWLAGAEQYF. The chain carries TRBV5-5 and TRBJ2-5; 10 bases map to TRBD2. Matching the DNA end better, TRBJ2-7 makes the J call doubtful. The V gene's germline CDR1 is SGHKS and CDR2 YYEKEE (reference sequence). This CDR3 has 17 amino acids.

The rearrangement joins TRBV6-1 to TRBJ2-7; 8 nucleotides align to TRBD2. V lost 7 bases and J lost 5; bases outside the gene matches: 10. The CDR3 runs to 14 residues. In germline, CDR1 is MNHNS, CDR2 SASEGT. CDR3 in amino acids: CASIVSGGAHEQYF. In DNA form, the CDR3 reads TGTGCCAGCATTGTCTCGGGAGGGGCCCACGAGCAGTACTTC.

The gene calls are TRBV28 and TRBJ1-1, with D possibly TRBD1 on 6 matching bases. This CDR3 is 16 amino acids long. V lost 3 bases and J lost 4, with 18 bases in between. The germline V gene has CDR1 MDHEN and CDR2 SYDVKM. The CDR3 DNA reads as TGTGCCAGCAGTTTCTTTCAGGGGATAAGGGGCACTGAAGCTTTCTTT. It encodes CASSFFQGIRGTEAFF.

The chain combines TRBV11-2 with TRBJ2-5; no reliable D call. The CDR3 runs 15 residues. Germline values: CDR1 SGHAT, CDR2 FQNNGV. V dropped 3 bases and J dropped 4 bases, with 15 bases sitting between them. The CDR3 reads CASSLGRSPRETQYF. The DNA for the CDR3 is TGTGCCAGCAGCTTGGGCCGATCCCCTCGAGAGACCCAGTACTTC. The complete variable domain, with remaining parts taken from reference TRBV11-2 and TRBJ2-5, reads EAGVAQSPRYKIIEKRQSVAFWCNPISGHATLYWYQQILGQGPKLLIQFQNNGVVDDSQLPKDRFSAERLKGVDSTLKIQPAKLEDSAVYLCASSLGRSPRETQYFGPGTRLLVL.

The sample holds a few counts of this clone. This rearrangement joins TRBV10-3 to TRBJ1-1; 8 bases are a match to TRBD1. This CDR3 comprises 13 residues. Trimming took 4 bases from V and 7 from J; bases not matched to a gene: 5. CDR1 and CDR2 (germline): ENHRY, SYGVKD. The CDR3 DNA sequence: TGTGCCATCAGTGGGACAGGGAAAAATGAAGCTTTCTTT. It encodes CAISGTGKNEAFF.